Given below is one TCR beta chain in context. The entirety of the isolated RNA underwent reverse transcription, so expressed TCRB transcripts were sequenced. Only in-frame clones appear in the TCRdb table, and some are missing; sequencing was by immunoSEQ multiplex PCR. There are around 240,000 clones in the sample; 68% occur only once, and 0.053% lies in the top ten. The data derive from a study of beta chain features in type 1 diabetes. The CDR3 extends over 12 amino acids. Germline trimming cut 7 bases from V and 7 bases from J; bases unmatched to any gene: 6. CDR1 and CDR2 from the germline V gene are MDHEN and SYDVKM.

The clonotype comes from a young man in good health. The sequencing sample was made of naive CD4+ T cells from blood. The gene calls are TRBV28 and TRBJ2-7; TRBD2 agrees at 8 bases. CDR3 nucleotides: TGTGCCAGCAACGCGGGGGGATTAGAGCAGTACTTC. Translation: CASNAGGLEQYF.